The table lists the clone carrying this T cell receptor beta chain with a few counts. Its antigen is unknown. The record originates from a study of vaccination and CD4 T cells after COVID-19. Study overall: Each of the control cultures got a CEFX pool, an HIV-1 Nef pool, or no peptide.

Study outcomes and limitations: Median SARS-CoV-2-reactive clonotype numbers rose nonsignificantly, 21 to 38.

Time point: late sampling 161 to 241 days after vaccination in three convalescent patients. Described treatment: roughly 11-day PBMC culture with coronavirus spike peptide pools or control peptides (ViraFEST assay). After being plated at around 1.8 million per well, PBMCs were cultured with approximately 9.8 IU/ml IL-2 and around 9.7 ug/ml peptide pools. CD4+ T cells that had been cultured provided DNA sequenced with the Oncomine TCR Beta short-read assay. From CD4+ T cells that had been cultured, genomic DNA was extracted. TCRdb itself ran the PCR reads through MiXCR, one entry per CDR3 protein. The sample has some 24,000 distinct CDR3 sequences; about 29% are singletons. The CDR3 is 15 amino acids. The J segment lost 2 bases and the V segment lost 5 bases, leaving 8 bases of the junction unmatched. Germline V gives CDR1 SGHTA, CDR2 FQGNSA.

Here the sequenced sample was CD4+ T cells from blood, cultured in vitro, taken about 7 months after SARS-CoV-2 vaccination. The gene calls are TRBV7-2 and TRBJ2-5; 7 bases fit TRBD1. The origin of this receptor is a human donor who had recovered from COVID-19. This chain's CDR3 is CASSPTTGAQETQYF. CDR3 coding DNA: TGTGCCAGCAGCCCGACTACAGGGGCTCAAGAGACCCAGTACTTC.